The text below deals with one T cell receptor (beta chain). The antigen is not known. Germline-derived CDR1 and CDR2 are SGHNT and YYREEE (reference sequence). V dropped 4 bases and J dropped 8 bases, with 21 bases sitting between them. This CDR3 contains 15 residues. The data are from a study of cytomegalovirus exposure and HLA in healthy donors. Findings and limits, study-wide: A few CMV-associated chains proved CMV antigen-specific in vitro. Researchers counted over 150 TCR beta chains as cytomegalovirus-associated.

PCR used 60 Vbeta primers and 13 Jbeta primers. Using immunoSEQ multiplex PCR, the repertoire was profiled, and TCRdb retains in-frame clones only, with some absent. The sample lists about 140,000 clones, around two thirds occurring once. Every donor was a healthy person donating bone marrow. The TCR comes from a young man in good health and CMV-seropositive. The chain has TRBV5-4 and TRBJ1-2; D is possibly TRBD1 (5 bases). Sequencing input: PBMCs. The CDR3 coding sequence is TGTGCCAGCAGCCTATGGGGCGGAACTATACTAGGCTACACCTTC. Its translation is CASSLWGGTILGYTF.